This TCR beta chain derives from a study of cytomegalovirus exposure and HLA in healthy donors. Study at large: As an earlier analysis found, 180 million or so T cells yielded about 120 million unique TCR beta sequences.

The PCR ran on 60 Vbeta and 13 Jbeta primers. The data were produced by immunoSEQ multiplex PCR, yet TCRdb's version contains in-frame clones alone and is incomplete. The repertoire consists of 95,000 to 150,000 clones, with 81% occurring once and the leading ten covering under 2%. V lost 6 bases and J lost 2; bases outside the gene matches: 6. The CDR3 has 14 amino acids. Germline lookup yields CDR1 WSHSY and CDR2 SAAADI. This clone was seen more than once but under ten times. Antigen: not known. The study, taken as a whole, reports: Both high specificity and high sensitivity reportedly marked the classifier's diagnosis of cytomegalovirus status. Later, TCR association rates were found to vary by HLA locus, highest for DRB1 and lowest for HLA-C. In a later analysis, productive TCRs from donors in an Asian-associated ancestry cluster reportedly carried fewer N-insertions than the cohort mean.

Sequencing was carried out using PBMCs. This clonotype was sampled from a man aged 18 to 30 in good health and CMV-seronegative. V gene TRBV10-2 combines with J gene TRBJ1-1; 7 bases are a match to TRBD1. In DNA, the CDR3 is TGCGCCAGCAGAGGGACAGCCTCTAACACTGAAGCTTTCTTT. It yields the protein CASRGTASNTEAFF.